The T cell receptor (beta chain) under discussion was sequenced for a study of T cell responses to AZD1222 COVID-19 vaccine. Sequencing used immunoSEQ multiplex PCR; TCRdb keeps in-frame clones, though not all of them. The profile shows 100,000 to 150,000 clones, just over 90% of them singletons. Sequenced here: peripheral blood, sampled on day 0 of AZD1222 vaccination. The clonotype comes from an adult in good health.

The CDR3 DNA is TGTGCCAGCAGCATCAGTACCGGGTCCCAAGAGACCCAGTACTTC. Protein: CASSISTGSQETQYF. The V gene is TRBV9, the J gene TRBJ2-5; D unresolved. The CDR3 extends over 15 amino acids. Between the trimmed V and J ends, which lost 4 bases and 1 base, there was a span of 14 bases. Germline-derived CDR1 and CDR2 are SGDLS and YYNGEE.